A selection of T cell receptor beta chains follows, all from one sample in a study of T-cell reconstitution after alpha-beta-depleted transplantation in children. TCRdb re-called the PCR reads with MiXCR, one entry per CDR3 protein. The sample lists roughly 400,000 distinct CDR3 sequences; roughly 43% were seen once. Sample: PBMCs, taken before TCRalphabeta/CD19-depleted stem cell transplant. The receptors come from a girl aged 2-10 years with aplastic anemia, due to receive a stem cell transplant. The CDR3 runs from the conserved cysteine through the conserved F or W. The D gene is left open where the match is weak. Where a row states a size, it is once, few, many or the class of an expanded clone; other rows omit it.

d_gene: NA; v_gene: TRBV20-1; abundance: NA; j_gene: TRBJ1-4; CDR3aa: CSARDRLRATNEKLFF; CDR3nt: TGCAGTGCTAGAGACCGTTTAAGGGCAACTAATGAAAAACTGTTTTTT
d_gene: TRBD2; v_gene: TRBV4-1; abundance: NA; j_gene: TRBJ2-3; CDR3aa: CASSQGGTSGTDTQYF; CDR3nt: TGCGCCAGCAGCCAAGGGGGGACTAGCGGCACAGATACGCAGTATTTT
d_gene: NA; v_gene: TRBV3-1; abundance: few; j_gene: TRBJ1-1; CDR3aa: CASSQKGGNTEAFF; CDR3nt: TGTGCCAGCAGCCAAAAGGGGGGGAACACTGAAGCTTTCTTT
d_gene: TRBD2; v_gene: TRBV28; abundance: many; j_gene: TRBJ2-1; CDR3aa: CASSLHTGGSYNEQFF; CDR3nt: TGTGCCAGCAGTTTACATACGGGAGGCTCCTACAATGAGCAGTTCTTC
d_gene: TRBD1; v_gene: TRBV2; abundance: NA; j_gene: TRBJ2-2; CDR3aa: CASRPRTGYTGELFF; CDR3nt: TGTGCCAGCAGACCACGGACAGGGTACACCGGGGAGCTGTTTTTT
d_gene: NA; v_gene: TRBV4-1; abundance: many; j_gene: TRBJ1-1; CDR3aa: CASSLNTNTEAFF; CDR3nt: TGCGCCAGCAGCCTCAACACGAACACTGAAGCTTTCTTT
d_gene: NA; v_gene: TRBV20-1; abundance: NA; j_gene: TRBJ2-3; CDR3aa: CSALDSDTDTQYF; CDR3nt: TGCAGTGCTCTCGACTCCGACACAGATACGCAGTATTTT
d_gene: NA; v_gene: TRBV7-2; abundance: NA; j_gene: TRBJ2-7; CDR3aa: CASSLAGVRNEQYF; CDR3nt: TGTGCCAGCAGCTTAGCCGGGGTGAGGAACGAGCAGTACTTC
d_gene: TRBD1; v_gene: TRBV10-3; abundance: NA; j_gene: TRBJ1-5; CDR3aa: CAISTGGSQPQHF; CDR3nt: TGTGCCATCAGCACAGGGGGATCTCAGCCCCAGCATTTT
d_gene: TRBD1; v_gene: TRBV18; abundance: NA; j_gene: TRBJ2-5; CDR3aa: CASSPTGAPQKTQYF; CDR3nt: TGTGCCAGCTCACCAACAGGGGCTCCACAAAAGACCCAGTACTTC
d_gene: NA; v_gene: TRBV4-1; abundance: NA; j_gene: TRBJ1-1; CDR3aa: CASSRASGDTEAFF; CDR3nt: TGCGCCAGCAGCCGCGCCAGTGGGGACACTGAAGCTTTCTTT
d_gene: TRBD2; v_gene: TRBV4-2; abundance: NA; j_gene: TRBJ2-2; CDR3aa: CASSLGASGDTGELFF; CDR3nt: TGTGCCAGCAGCCTAGGGGCTAGCGGGGACACCGGGGAGCTGTTTTTT
d_gene: NA; v_gene: TRBV5-1; abundance: few; j_gene: TRBJ2-3; CDR3aa: CASSLASLSTDTQYF; CDR3nt: TGCGCCAGCAGCTTGGCCTCCCTTAGCACAGATACGCAGTATTTT
d_gene: TRBD1; v_gene: TRBV20-1; abundance: NA; j_gene: TRBJ2-7; CDR3aa: CSAREQGELEQYF; CDR3nt: TGCAGTGCTAGAGAGCAGGGGGAATTGGAGCAGTACTTC
d_gene: NA; v_gene: TRBV29-1; abundance: NA; j_gene: TRBJ2-7; CDR3aa: CSAQTGPLSYEQYF; CDR3nt: TGCAGCGCCCAAACAGGGCCCCTTTCCTACGAGCAGTACTTC
d_gene: NA; v_gene: TRBV6-1; abundance: NA; j_gene: TRBJ2-7; CDR3aa: CASSGIVKGYEQYF; CDR3nt: TGTGCCAGCAGTGGGATAGTAAAGGGCTACGAGCAGTACTTC
d_gene: NA; v_gene: TRBV6-1; abundance: many; j_gene: TRBJ2-3; CDR3aa: CASLGKAPTDTQYF; CDR3nt: TGTGCCAGCTTGGGAAAGGCGCCCACAGATACGCAGTATTTT
d_gene: TRBD1; v_gene: TRBV7-3; abundance: once; j_gene: TRBJ2-2; CDR3aa: CASSSSGTGIPGELFF; CDR3nt: TGTGCCAGCAGCTCCTCCGGGACAGGGATACCCGGGGAGCTGTTTTTT
d_gene: NA; v_gene: TRBV20-1; abundance: NA; j_gene: TRBJ2-2; CDR3aa: CSAPKQGSGTGELFF; CDR3nt: TGCAGTGCCCCAAAACAGGGTAGCGGAACCGGGGAGCTGTTTTTT
d_gene: TRBD2; v_gene: TRBV28; abundance: NA; j_gene: TRBJ2-7; CDR3aa: CASTGVAGGDYEQYF; CDR3nt: TGTGCCAGCACCGGGGTAGCGGGAGGGGACTACGAGCAGTACTTC
d_gene: TRBD2; v_gene: TRBV4-1; abundance: few; j_gene: TRBJ2-3; CDR3aa: CASSQDLAGQMDTQYF; CDR3nt: TGCGCCAGCAGCCAAGATTTAGCGGGGCAAATGGATACGCAGTATTTT
d_gene: NA; v_gene: TRBV5-1; abundance: many; j_gene: TRBJ2-2; CDR3aa: CASATEETGELFF; CDR3nt: TGCGCCAGCGCCACGGAGGAGACCGGGGAGCTGTTTTTT
d_gene: NA; v_gene: TRBV5-1; abundance: few; j_gene: TRBJ2-2; CDR3aa: CATTALRSPGELFF; CDR3nt: TGCGCCACAACAGCCCTGCGGTCTCCCGGGGAGCTGTTTTTT
d_gene: TRBD2; v_gene: TRBV12-3/TRBV12-4; abundance: NA; j_gene: TRBJ2-5; CDR3aa: CASSFSSGIGEETQYF; CDR3nt: TGTGCCAGCAGTTTTTCTAGCGGGATTGGGGAAGAGACCCAGTACTTC
d_gene: NA; v_gene: TRBV6-5; abundance: once; j_gene: TRBJ1-3; CDR3aa: CASSYSGTDGNTIYF; CDR3nt: TGTGCCAGCAGTTACTCAGGGACCGACGGAAACACCATATATTTT
d_gene: TRBD1; v_gene: TRBV6-1; abundance: many; j_gene: TRBJ2-7; CDR3aa: CASRTGAPSYEQYF; CDR3nt: TGTGCCAGCAGGACAGGGGCTCCTTCCTACGAGCAGTACTTC
d_gene: NA; v_gene: TRBV9; abundance: NA; j_gene: TRBJ2-2; CDR3aa: CASSVGGTTGELFF; CDR3nt: TGTGCCAGCAGCGTAGGGGGGACCACCGGGGAGCTGTTTTTT
d_gene: TRBD2; v_gene: TRBV20-1; abundance: few; j_gene: TRBJ2-1; CDR3aa: CSATTTAGGGNEQFF; CDR3nt: TGCAGTGCTACAACCACGGCGGGGGGGGGCAATGAGCAGTTCTTC
d_gene: NA; v_gene: TRBV27; abundance: few; j_gene: TRBJ2-7; CDR3aa: CASSFRTEYEQYF; CDR3nt: TGTGCCAGCAGTTTTAGGACGGAGTACGAGCAGTACTTC
d_gene: TRBD1; v_gene: TRBV30; abundance: many; j_gene: TRBJ1-2; CDR3aa: CASLSTGGYYGYTF; CDR3nt: TGTGCCTCGCTATCGACAGGGGGCTACTATGGCTACACCTTC
d_gene: NA; v_gene: TRBV11-1; abundance: NA; j_gene: TRBJ2-1; CDR3aa: CASSSAGTGTYNEQFF; CDR3nt: TGTGCCAGCAGCTCGGCCGGCACTGGTACCTACAATGAGCAGTTCTTC
d_gene: NA; v_gene: TRBV20-1; abundance: NA; j_gene: TRBJ2-1; CDR3aa: CSAMGFEYNEQFF; CDR3nt: TGCAGTGCCATGGGCTTTGAGTACAATGAGCAGTTCTTC
d_gene: TRBD2; v_gene: TRBV9; abundance: many; j_gene: TRBJ2-7; CDR3aa: CASSVGLAGTYEQYF; CDR3nt: TGTGCCAGCAGCGTAGGACTAGCGGGAACATACGAGCAGTACTTC
d_gene: TRBD1; v_gene: TRBV6-1; abundance: many; j_gene: TRBJ2-7; CDR3aa: CASRGQGSSYEQYF; CDR3nt: TGTGCCAGCAGGGGACAGGGTAGCTCCTACGAGCAGTACTTC
d_gene: TRBD2; v_gene: TRBV3-1; abundance: few; j_gene: TRBJ2-1; CDR3aa: CASSQTLAGYNEQFF; CDR3nt: TGTGCCAGCAGCCAAACTCTAGCGGGATACAATGAGCAGTTCTTC
d_gene: TRBD1; v_gene: TRBV12-3/TRBV12-4; abundance: NA; j_gene: TRBJ2-7; CDR3aa: CASRPGQSYEQYF; CDR3nt: TGTGCCAGCAGGCCGGGACAGTCCTACGAGCAGTACTTC
d_gene: TRBD1; v_gene: TRBV7-2; abundance: few; j_gene: TRBJ2-2; CDR3aa: CASSRPGQGEDTGELFF; CDR3nt: TGTGCCAGCAGCAGACCGGGACAGGGCGAGGACACCGGGGAGCTGTTTTTT